This entry lists 25 T cell receptor beta chains sequenced from one sample in a study of regulatory T cells in long-lasting Graves disease. CDR3 regions were amplified by Arm-PCR using iRepertoire HTBI primers to build TCR beta libraries. TCRdb fed the multiplex PCR reads into MiXCR, producing one record per CDR3 protein. The data show under 450,000 distinct CDR3 sequences, with about 12% seen just once and under 20% held by the top ten. Time point meaning: newly diagnosed GD, antithyroid drugs for less than 3 months. PBMC RNA was the source of the TCR library. These records were also assigned to another study, of T cells in Graves' hyperthyroidism and ophthalmopathy.

Sample: peripheral blood mononuclear cells (PBMCs), taken at new diagnosis, from a patient treated with antithyroid drugs. The receptors here all came from a woman aged 18-35 years with Graves disease.

The table lists this clonotype with a few counts. J is TRBJ2-1 and V is TRBV5-1; D is unclear. This CDR3 has 16 residues. V lost 4 bases and J 4 bases, leaving 18 bases between the germline ends. Germline V gives CDR1 SGHRS, CDR2 YFSETQ. The CDR3 loop is CASSPERVGWYNEQFF. As DNA, the CDR3 is TGCGCCAGCAGCCCCGAACGGGTGGGGTGGTACAATGAGCAGTTCTTC.

The table lists this clonotype with many counts. The J gene is TRBJ2-5, the V gene TRBV12-3 or TRBV12-4; either TRBD1 or TRBD2 may supply D (5 bases each). The V and J ends lost 0 bases and 5 bases respectively, with 16 bases between them. This CDR3 has 16 residues. The CDR3 DNA follows: TGTGCCAGCAGTTTAGCGCTCGGGGAAGGGGACGAGACCCAGTACTTC. It specifies CASSLALGEGDETQYF.

This clonotype was counted only a few times. This rearrangement joins TRBV19 to TRBJ1-5; D gene ambiguous. The CDR3 runs 15 residues. CDR1 and CDR2 from the germline V gene are LNHDA and SQIVND (reference sequence). V shed 3 bases and J shed 3 bases, with 12 bases lying between them. In nucleotides, the CDR3 is TGTGCCAGTAGTATCGAACAGACTACCAATCAGCCCCAGCATTTT. Residues: CASSIEQTTNQPQHF.

This clonotype was recorded many times. The chain links TRBV12-3 or TRBV12-4 to TRBJ2-5, with D perhaps given as TRBD1 or TRBD2 (7 bases each). The CDR3 consists of 14 residues. Trimming removed 3 bases at V and 5 bases at J, with 13 bases between. The CDR3 DNA is TGTGCCAGCAGTTTGGGAGGGGGCTGGGAGACCCAGTACTTC. This encodes CASSLGGGWETQYF.

Concerning this clonotype itself: This could be a read error, since a much larger clone is one nucleotide away. In DNA form, the CDR3 reads TGTGCCAGCAGCCTGACGGGACAGGCCCCGCGGGGTACGCAGTATTTT. It is translated as CASSLTGQAPRGTQYF. V gene TRBV27 combines with J gene TRBJ2-3, with 8 nucleotides matching TRBD1. The CDR3 contains 16 residues. Germline values: CDR1 MNHEY, CDR2 SMNVEV (reference sequence). The J segment lost 8 bases and the V segment lost 6 bases, leaving 16 bases of the junction unmatched.

This clonotype was detected ten times or more. The chain joins TRBV5-5 to TRBJ1-2; D unresolved. The ends were cut back, 0 bases at V and 6 bases at J, with 9 bases in the middle. Germline V gene sequence: CDR1 SGHKS, CDR2 YYEKEE (reference sequence). CDR3 length: 13 amino acids. CDR3 nucleotides: TGTGCCAGCAGCTTGGGCGGGTCCAATGGCTACACCTTC. Translated: CASSLGGSNGYTF.

This chain links TRBV4-3 with TRBJ2-7; a weak D match, TRBD2 (5 bases). CDR1 and CDR2 (germline): LGHNA, YSLEER. The V gene lost 0 bases and the J gene lost 0 bases, with 12 bases spanning the gap. This CDR3 contains 16 residues. CDR3 sequence (DNA): TGCGCCAGCAGCCAAGATGGGAGCTCAAGCTCCTACGAGCAGTACTTC. It is translated as CASSQDGSSSSYEQYF.

This clonotype was picked up a small number of times. The rearrangement joins TRBV4-1 to TRBJ1-1; 8 nucleotides line up with TRBD1. The length of the CDR3 is 17 residues. V lost 0 bases, J lost 1 base, and 7 bases stayed unmatched. Germline CDR1 is MGHRA and CDR2 is YSYEKL. CDR3 DNA: TGCGCCAGCAGCCAAGAGGGGGGGACAGGAGGGAACACTGAAGCTTTCTTT. It yields the protein CASSQEGGTGGNTEAFF.

This clonotype was detected ten times or more. The chain has TRBV9 and TRBJ2-7; 10 bases map to TRBD1. The trim removed 4 bases at V and 5 bases at J, leaving 6 bases unmatched. The CDR3 runs to 14 residues. From germline, CDR1 is SGDLS and CDR2 YYNGEE. CDR3 nucleotide sequence: TGTGCCAGCAGCCCCACCGGGACAGGGGACGAGCAGTACTTC. The encoded protein is CASSPTGTGDEQYF.

The chain couples TRBV29-1 to TRBJ2-7, with D perhaps assigned TRBD1 or TRBD2 (5 bases each). Between the trimmed V and J ends, which lost 6 bases and 2 bases, there was a span of 20 bases. The V gene's germline CDR1 is SQVTM and CDR2 ANQGSEA. The CDR3 spans 15 residues. CDR3 sequence (DNA): TGCAGCGTCATGGCAGAGGGACCTACGACCTACGAGCAGTACGTC. Protein: CSVMAEGPTTYEQYV.

This clonotype was seen at least ten times. The rearrangement uses TRBV2 and TRBJ2-3; TRBD2 aligns across 10 bases. Germline CDR1 SNHLY, CDR2 FYNNEI. The CDR3 runs 15 residues. The V and J ends lost 8 bases and 0 bases, in that order; junction bases with no gene match: 5. As DNA, the CDR3 is TGTGCCAGCGGGGAGACTAGCGGGAGCACAGATACGCAGTATTTT. Its translation is CASGETSGSTDTQYF.

The chain carries TRBV9 and TRBJ2-5; a weak D match, TRBD2 (5 bases). Trimming cost V 3 bases and J 5 bases, with 8 bases left between them. Germline V gene data show CDR1 as SGDLS and CDR2 as YYNGEE. The CDR3 is 12 amino acids. The CDR3 DNA sequence: TGTGCCAGCAGCGGGAGGACGGAGACCCAGTACTTC. Its translation: CASSGRTETQYF. The entire variable domain, with the rest obtained from reference TRBV9 and TRBJ2-5, is as follows: DSGVTQTPKHLITATGQRVTLRCSPRSGDLSVYWYQQSLDQGLQFLIQYYNGEERAKGNILERFSAQQFPDLHSELNLSSLELGDSALYFCASSGRTETQYFGPGTRLLVL.

This clonotype came up many times. This chain links TRBV24-1 with TRBJ1-2, with D tentatively TRBD1 (5 bases). Germline assignment: CDR1 KGHDR and CDR2 SFDVKD. The CDR3 runs 14 residues. Trimming took 1 base from V and 4 from J, leaving 9 bases between them. In DNA form, the CDR3 reads TGTGCCACCAGTGATTTTCAGGGTCTCTATGGCTACACCTTC. It specifies CATSDFQGLYGYTF.

The sample holds a few counts of this clonotype. The chain employs TRBV12-3 or TRBV12-4 and TRBJ1-2, with D maybe TRBD1 (5 bases). The V gene lost 6 bases and the J gene lost 3 bases, with 17 bases spanning the gap. The CDR3 runs to 15 residues. The CDR3 protein is CASSPFGGRDYGYTF. The DNA of the CDR3 is TGTGCCAGCAGCCCTTTTGGGGGTCGGGACTATGGCTACACCTTC.

This clonotype has ten or more counts. The chain employs TRBV6-5 and TRBJ2-2; no clear D. Per germline, CDR1 MNHEY and CDR2 SVGAGI. Trimming took off 0 bases at V and 3 bases at J, with 8 bases between the two ends. The CDR3 contains 15 residues. In nucleotides, the CDR3 is TGTGCCAGCAGTTACTCAAGTGGTCACACCGGGGAGCTGTTTTTT. Its translation is CASSYSSGHTGELFF.

This clonotype was seen only a few times. A much larger clonotype is one base distant, so this may be a read error. This chain connects TRBV27 to TRBJ2-3; 9 bases are shared with TRBD2. With 5 bases clipped from V and 2 bases from J, the junction kept 5 bases outside the gene matches. This CDR3 region has 15 residues. CDR1 is MNHEY, CDR2 SMNVEV, per germline (reference sequence). Here the CDR3 reads CASSPLAGATDTQYF. DNA of the CDR3: TGTGCCAGCAGTCCTTTAGCGGGGGCCACAGATACGCAGTATTTT.

There are many counts of this clonotype. The V gene is TRBV30, the J gene TRBJ1-1, with D uncertain. The V end was cut by 2 bases, the J end by 0 bases, with 13 bases between. Germline-derived CDR1 and CDR2 are GTSNPN and SVGIG (reference sequence). This CDR3 is 15 amino acids long. The CDR3 nucleotides are TGTGCCTGGAGTTTCTTCAGCGCCTTGAACACTGAAGCTTTCTTT. Amino acid sequence: CAWSFFSALNTEAFF. The full variable domain, in which reference TRBV30 and TRBJ1-1 provide the parts outside the CDR3, is SQTIHQWPATLVQPVGSPLSLECTVEGTSNPNLYWYRQAAGRGLQLLFYSVGIGQISSEVPQNLSASRPQDRQFILSSKKLLLSDSGFYLCAWSFFSALNTEAFFGQGTRLTVV.

This clonotype was counted ten times or more. The chain employs TRBV27 and TRBJ2-1; 11 nucleotides align to TRBD2. Germline V gives CDR1 MNHEY, CDR2 SMNVEV (reference sequence). The CDR3 is made up of 16 amino acids. The V segment lost 6 bases and the J segment 10 bases; nucleotides outside the gene matches: 14. CDR3 residues: CASRPTVSGGAWEQFF. The CDR3 nucleotides read TGTGCCAGCAGACCTACCGTTAGCGGGGGGGCTTGGGAGCAGTTCTTC.

The gene calls are TRBV6-5 and TRBJ1-3; D is ambiguous. CDR1 and CDR2 (germline): MNHEY, SVGAGI. The CDR3 consists of 16 residues. Trimming stripped 2 bases from V and 1 base from J, with 12 bases between. The CDR3 region is CASSYTELESGNTIYF. CDR3 DNA: TGTGCCAGCAGTTACACCGAATTGGAGTCTGGAAACACCATATATTTT.

At least ten counts were recorded for this clonotype. The CDR3 sequence: CASSRTGTSGYEQYF. DNA for the CDR3: TGTGCCAGCAGCCGCACCGGGACTAGCGGTTACGAGCAGTACTTC. The rearrangement joins TRBV7-8 to TRBJ2-7; 11 nucleotides agree with TRBD2. Germline V gene lookup returns CDR1 SGHVS and CDR2 FQNEAQ. V lost 5 bases and J lost 4; bases outside the gene matches: 7. This CDR3 has 15 residues.

There are many counts of this clonotype. The chain is built from TRBV7-9 and TRBJ2-7; D is ambiguous. There are 12 residues in the CDR3. CDR1 SEHNR and CDR2 FQNEAQ come from the germline V gene (reference sequence). V shed 1 base and J shed 7 bases, with 8 bases lying between them. The CDR3 reads CASSLGSREQYV. Here the CDR3 DNA reads TGTGCCAGCAGCTTAGGATCGAGGGAGCAGTACGTC.

Many counts were recorded for this clonotype. This chain joins TRBV7-2 and TRBJ1-1; D is ambiguous. The germline V gene encodes CDR1 SGHTA and CDR2 FQGNSA. The CDR3 loop spans 13 amino acids. V gave up 1 base and J gave up 7 bases, with 10 bases separating them. CDR3 sequence: CASSLGGFGEAFF. The CDR3 DNA sequence: TGTGCCAGCAGCTTAGGGGGTTTCGGTGAAGCTTTCTTT. Variable domain in full (rest from reference TRBV7-2 and TRBJ1-1): GAGVSQSPSNKVTEKGKDVELRCDPISGHTALYWYRQSLGQGLEFLIYFQGNSAPDKSGLPSDRFSAERTGGSVSTLTIQRTQQEDSAVYLCASSLGGFGEAFFGQGTRLTVV.

This clonotype was counted a few times. V gene TRBV9 combines with J gene TRBJ1-1; the D is unclear. V was trimmed by 3 bases and J by 5 bases, leaving 14 bases between them. CDR3 length: 14 amino acids. From germline, CDR1 is SGDLS and CDR2 YYNGEE. The CDR3 coding sequence is TGTGCCAGCAGCGGGGCCGGGAGGGAGACTGAAGCTTTCTTT. It codes for CASSGAGRETEAFF.

This clonotype was seen a few times. The chain joins TRBV15 to TRBJ2-1, with D possibly being TRBD1 (7 bases). Germline V gene lookup returns CDR1 LNHNV and CDR2 YYDKDF (reference sequence). The CDR3 consists of 14 residues. V dropped 5 bases and J dropped 15 bases, with 23 bases sitting between them. The CDR3 DNA reads as TGTGCCACCAGCGGGTTATCCAGGGGGGACCCCCGGTTCTTC. Translation: CATSGLSRGDPRFF. The complete variable domain, with remaining parts taken from reference TRBV15 and TRBJ2-1, reads DAMVIQNPRYQVTQFGKPVTLSCSQTLNHNVMYWYQQKSSQAPKLLFHYYDKDFNNEADTPDNFQSRRPNTSFCFLDIRSPGLGDTAMYLCATSGLSRGDPRFFGPGTRLTVL.

This clonotype has just a few counts. Here the CDR3 reads CATSSAHKEGEGRSGELFF. The DNA for the CDR3 is TGTGCCACCAGCAGCGCCCATAAGGAGGGGGAGGGCCGATCCGGGGAGCTGTTTTTT. The chain is built from TRBV15 and TRBJ2-2, with a possible D match to TRBD2 (7 bases). This CDR3 has 19 residues. The V gene's germline CDR1 is LNHNV and CDR2 YYDKDF (reference sequence). V was clipped by 3 bases and J by 6 bases, with 26 bases between them.